This T cell receptor beta chain is from a study of CD8 T cells in Susac syndrome. Germline CDR1 reads SNHLY; CDR2 reads FYNNEI. V gave up 3 bases and J gave up 1 base, with 15 bases separating them. This CDR3 comprises 16 residues. RNA in amounts of about 0.5 to 1 ug was reverse transcribed with random hexamers. An immunoSEQ multiplex PCR generated amplified TCR beta CDR3 products spanning 54 Vbeta and 13 Jbeta. TCRdb reanalysed the immunoSEQ multiplex PCR reads using MiXCR and keeps one entry per CDR3 protein. Of around 190,000 distinct CDR3 sequences listed, roughly 96% were seen once; the top ten hold around 0.15%.

The origin of this receptor is a human donor with multiple sclerosis. The V call is TRBV2, the J call TRBJ1-1, with a tentative D call TRBD1 (6 bases). The sequenced material came from CD8+ T cells from PBMCs. CDR3 region: CASSDPRTAENTEAFF. The CDR3 DNA sequence: TGTGCCAGCAGTGACCCCCGGACAGCCGAGAACACTGAAGCTTTCTTT.